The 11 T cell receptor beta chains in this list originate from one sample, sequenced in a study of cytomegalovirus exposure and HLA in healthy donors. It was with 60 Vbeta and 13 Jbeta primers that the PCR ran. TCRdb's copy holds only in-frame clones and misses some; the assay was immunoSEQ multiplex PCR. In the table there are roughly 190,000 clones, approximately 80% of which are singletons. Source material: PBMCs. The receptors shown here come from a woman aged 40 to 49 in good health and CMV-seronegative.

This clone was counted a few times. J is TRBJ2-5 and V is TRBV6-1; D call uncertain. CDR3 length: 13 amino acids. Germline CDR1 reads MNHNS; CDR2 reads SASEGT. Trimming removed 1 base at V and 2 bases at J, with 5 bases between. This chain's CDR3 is CASSEGIQETQYF. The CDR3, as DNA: TGTGCCAGCAGTGAAGGTATACAAGAGACCCAGTACTTC.

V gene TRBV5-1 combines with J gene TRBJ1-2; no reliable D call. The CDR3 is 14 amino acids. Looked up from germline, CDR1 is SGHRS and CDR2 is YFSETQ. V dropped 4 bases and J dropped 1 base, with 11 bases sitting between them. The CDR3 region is CASSASTGNYGYTF. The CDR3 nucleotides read TGCGCCAGCAGCGCCTCGACGGGTAACTATGGCTACACCTTC.

The CDR3 DNA reads as TGTGCCAGCAGTTACTCGTCGACAGAACTTAATGGCTACACCTTC. This encodes CASSYSSTELNGYTF. V and J are TRBV6-6 and TRBJ1-2; perhaps TRBD1 as D (5 bases). The V gene lost 0 bases and the J gene lost 6 bases, with 14 bases spanning the gap. The length of the CDR3 is 15 residues. Germline V gene data show CDR1 as MNHNY and CDR2 as SVGAGI (reference sequence).

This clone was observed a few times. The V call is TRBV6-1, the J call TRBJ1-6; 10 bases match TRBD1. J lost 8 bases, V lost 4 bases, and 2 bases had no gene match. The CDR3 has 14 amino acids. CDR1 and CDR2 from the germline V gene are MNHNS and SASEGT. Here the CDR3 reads CASSGQGADSPLHF. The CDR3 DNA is TGTGCCAGCAGTGGACAGGGGGCTGATTCACCCCTCCACTTT.

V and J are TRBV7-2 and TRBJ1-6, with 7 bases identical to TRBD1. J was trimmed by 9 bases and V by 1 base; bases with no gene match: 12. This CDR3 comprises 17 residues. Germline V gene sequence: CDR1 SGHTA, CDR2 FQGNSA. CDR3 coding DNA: TGTGCCAGCAGCTTAGTCAGGGGGGCGTACGAGGGTTCACCCCTCCACTTT. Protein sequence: CASSLVRGAYEGSPLHF.

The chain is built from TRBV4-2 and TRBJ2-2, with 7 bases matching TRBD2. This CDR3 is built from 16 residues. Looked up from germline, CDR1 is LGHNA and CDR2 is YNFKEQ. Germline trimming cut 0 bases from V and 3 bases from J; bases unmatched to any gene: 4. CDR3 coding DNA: TGTGCCAGCAGCCAAGAGCTGGGGGGGGACACCGGGGAGCTGTTTTTT. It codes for CASSQELGGDTGELFF.

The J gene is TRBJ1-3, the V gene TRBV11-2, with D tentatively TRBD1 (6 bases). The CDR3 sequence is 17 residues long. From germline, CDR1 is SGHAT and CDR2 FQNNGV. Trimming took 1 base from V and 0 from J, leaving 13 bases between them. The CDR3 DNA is TGTGCCAGCAGCTTAGTTGGACAGAAACTCTCTGGAAACACCATATATTTT. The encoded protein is CASSLVGQKLSGNTIYF.

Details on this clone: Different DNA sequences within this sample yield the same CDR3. The chain's CDR3 is CASSGGQGAITEAFF. In DNA form, the CDR3 reads TGTGCCAGTAGTGGGGGACAGGGAGCGATCACTGAAGCTTTCTTT. V gene TRBV19 combines with J gene TRBJ1-1, with 9 bases identical to TRBD1. V trimming: 5 bases; J trimming: 4 bases; junction bases outside the gene matches: 8. The CDR3 runs to 15 residues. Per the germline V gene, CDR1 is LNHDA and CDR2 is SQIVND (reference sequence).

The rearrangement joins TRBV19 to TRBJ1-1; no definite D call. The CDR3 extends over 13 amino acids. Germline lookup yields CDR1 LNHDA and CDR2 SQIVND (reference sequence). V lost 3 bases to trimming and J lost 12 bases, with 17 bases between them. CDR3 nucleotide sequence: TGTGCCAGTAGTATCCGTGACTCCGTTAAAACTTTCTTT. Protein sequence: CASSIRDSVKTFF.

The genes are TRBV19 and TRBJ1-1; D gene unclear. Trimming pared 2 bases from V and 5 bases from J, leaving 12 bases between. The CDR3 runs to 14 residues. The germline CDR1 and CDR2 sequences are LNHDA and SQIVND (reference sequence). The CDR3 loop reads CASSIKAGQTEAFF. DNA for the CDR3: TGTGCCAGTAGTATAAAGGCTGGGCAAACTGAAGCTTTCTTT.

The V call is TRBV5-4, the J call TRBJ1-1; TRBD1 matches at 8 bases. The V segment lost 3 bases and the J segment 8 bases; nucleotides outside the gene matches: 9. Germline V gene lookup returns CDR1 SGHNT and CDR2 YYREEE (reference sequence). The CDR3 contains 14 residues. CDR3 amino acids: CASSSKTGDEEAFF. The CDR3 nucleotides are TGTGCCAGCAGCTCAAAGACAGGGGACGAGGAAGCTTTCTTT.